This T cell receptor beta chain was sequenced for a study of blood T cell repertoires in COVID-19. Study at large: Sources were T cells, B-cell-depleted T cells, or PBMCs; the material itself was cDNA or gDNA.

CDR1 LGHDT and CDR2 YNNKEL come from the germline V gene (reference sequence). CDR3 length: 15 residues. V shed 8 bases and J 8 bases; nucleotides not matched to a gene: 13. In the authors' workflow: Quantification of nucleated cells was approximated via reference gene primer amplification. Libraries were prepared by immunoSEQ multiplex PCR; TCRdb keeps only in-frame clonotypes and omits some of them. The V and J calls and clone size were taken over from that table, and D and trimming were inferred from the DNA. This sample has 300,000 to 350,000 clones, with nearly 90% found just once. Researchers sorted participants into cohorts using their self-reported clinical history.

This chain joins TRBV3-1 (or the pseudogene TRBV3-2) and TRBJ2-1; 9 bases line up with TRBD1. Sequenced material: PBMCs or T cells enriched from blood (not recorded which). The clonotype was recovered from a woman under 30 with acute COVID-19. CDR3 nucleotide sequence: TGTGCCAGCTCCTCCTCCGGGACAGGGTGGCATGAGCAGTTCTTC. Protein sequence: CASSSSGTGWHEQFF.